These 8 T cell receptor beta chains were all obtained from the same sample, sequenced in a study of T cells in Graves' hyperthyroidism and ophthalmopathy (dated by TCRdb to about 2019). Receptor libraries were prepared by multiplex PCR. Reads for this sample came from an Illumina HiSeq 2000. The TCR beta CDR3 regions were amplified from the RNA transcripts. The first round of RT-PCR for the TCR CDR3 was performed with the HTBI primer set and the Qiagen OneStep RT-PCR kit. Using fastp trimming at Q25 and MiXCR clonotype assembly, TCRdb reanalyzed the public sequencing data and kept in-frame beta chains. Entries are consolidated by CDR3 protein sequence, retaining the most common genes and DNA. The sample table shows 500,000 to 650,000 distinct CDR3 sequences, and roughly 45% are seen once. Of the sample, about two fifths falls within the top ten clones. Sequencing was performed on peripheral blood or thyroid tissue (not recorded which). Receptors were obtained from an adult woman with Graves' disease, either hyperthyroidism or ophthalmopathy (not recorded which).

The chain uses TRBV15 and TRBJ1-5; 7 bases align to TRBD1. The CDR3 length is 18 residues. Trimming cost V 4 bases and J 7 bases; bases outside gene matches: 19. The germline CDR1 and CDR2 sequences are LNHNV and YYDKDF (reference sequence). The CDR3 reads CATSIPMGETGVKQPQHF. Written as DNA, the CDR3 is TGTGCCACCAGCATCCCTATGGGGGAAACAGGGGTGAAGCAGCCCCAGCATTTT. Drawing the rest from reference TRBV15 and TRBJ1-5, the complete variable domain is DAMVIQNPRYQVTQFGKPVTLSCSQTLNHNVMYWYQQKSSQAPKLLFHYYDKDFNNEADTPDNFQSRRPNTSFCFLDIRSPGLGDTAMYLCATSIPMGETGVKQPQHFGDGTRLSIL.

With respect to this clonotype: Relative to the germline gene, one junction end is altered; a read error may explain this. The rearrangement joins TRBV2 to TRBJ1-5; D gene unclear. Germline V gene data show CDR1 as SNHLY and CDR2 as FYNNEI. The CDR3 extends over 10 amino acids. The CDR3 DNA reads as TGTGCCAGCAAGGGCAGGACTTTGTCATTT. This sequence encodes CASKGRTLSF. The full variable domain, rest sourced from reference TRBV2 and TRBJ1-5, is EPEVTQTPSHQVTQMGQEVILRCVPISNHLYFYWYRQILGQKVEFLVSFYNNEISEKSEIFDDQFSVERPDGSNFTLKIRSTKLEDSAMYFCASKGRTLSFGDGTRLSIL.

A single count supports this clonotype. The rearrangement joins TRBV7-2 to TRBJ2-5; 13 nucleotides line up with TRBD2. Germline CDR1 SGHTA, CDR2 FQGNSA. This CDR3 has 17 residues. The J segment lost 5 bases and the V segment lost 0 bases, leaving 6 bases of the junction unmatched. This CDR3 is CASSLARTSGSSETQYF. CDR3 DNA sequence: TGTGCCAGCAGCTTAGCGCGGACTAGCGGGAGTTCCGAGACCCAGTACTTC. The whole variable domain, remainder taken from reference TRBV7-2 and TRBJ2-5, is GAGVSQSPSNKVTEKGKDVELRCDPISGHTALYWYRQSLGQGLEFLIYFQGNSAPDKSGLPSDRFSAERTGGSVSTLTIQRTQQEDSAVYLCASSLARTSGSSETQYFGPGTRLLVL.

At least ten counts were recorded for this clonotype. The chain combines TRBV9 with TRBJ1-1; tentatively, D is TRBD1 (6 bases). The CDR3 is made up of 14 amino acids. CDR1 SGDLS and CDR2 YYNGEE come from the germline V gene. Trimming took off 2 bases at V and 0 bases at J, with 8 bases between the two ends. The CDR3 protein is CASSVGQLNTEAFF. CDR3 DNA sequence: TGTGCCAGCAGCGTCGGACAGCTGAACACTGAAGCTTTCTTT.

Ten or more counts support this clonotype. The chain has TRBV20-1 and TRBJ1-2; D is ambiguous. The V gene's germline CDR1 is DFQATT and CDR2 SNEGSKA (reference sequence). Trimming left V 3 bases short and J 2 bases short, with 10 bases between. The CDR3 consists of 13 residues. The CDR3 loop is CSASIGPNYGYTF. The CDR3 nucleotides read TGCAGTGCTAGTATTGGACCCAACTATGGCTACACCTTC.

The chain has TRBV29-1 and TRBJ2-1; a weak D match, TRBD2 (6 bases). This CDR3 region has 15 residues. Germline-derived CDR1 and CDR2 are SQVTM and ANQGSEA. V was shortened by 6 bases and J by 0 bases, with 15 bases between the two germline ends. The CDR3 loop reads CSVAAGRGSYNEQFF. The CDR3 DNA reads TGCAGCGTCGCGGCGGGGCGGGGCTCCTACAATGAGCAGTTCTTC.

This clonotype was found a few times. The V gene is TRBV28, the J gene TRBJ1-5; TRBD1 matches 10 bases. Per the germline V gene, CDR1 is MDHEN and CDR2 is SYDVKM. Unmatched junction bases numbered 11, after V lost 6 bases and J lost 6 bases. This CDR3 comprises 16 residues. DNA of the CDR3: TGTGCCAGCAGCTCCCCGGGACAGGGGACCGTTCAGCCCCAGCATTTT. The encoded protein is CASSSPGQGTVQPQHF.

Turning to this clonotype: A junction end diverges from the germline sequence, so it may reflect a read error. The CDR3 region has the DNA TGTGCCACCAGTGAGGGAGGGGGCGCCTACAATGAGCAGTTCTTC. Protein: CATSEGGGAYNEQFF. The V gene is TRBV10-3, the J gene TRBJ2-1; D is possibly TRBD1 or TRBD2 (7 bases each). This CDR3 is built from 15 residues. CDR1 ENHRY and CDR2 SYGVKD come from the germline V gene.